These T cell receptor beta chains were read from a single sample in a study of cytomegalovirus exposure and HLA in healthy donors. The repertoire was sequenced with immunoSEQ multiplex PCR; TCRdb's copy has only in-frame clones and lacks some. The sample includes more than 110,000 clones, roughly four fifths of them seen just once. The sample was PBMCs. These receptors came from a woman between 50 and 59 years old in good health and CMV-seropositive. Each CDR3 is given without its conserved first and last residue. Size is omitted from some rows. Given values are once, few, many or a class for expanded clones.

-	TRBV6-6	TRBJ1-5	ASTEDRGYSNQPQH
-	TRBV27	TRBJ2-7	ASSLFHPGQGPYEQY
-	TRBV9	TRBJ1-6	ASRGTDFSSPLH
-	TRBV6-6	TRBJ1-2	ATRPGQGTYGYT
-	TRBV5-1	TRBJ2-5	ASSLGWGARDLRETQY
-	TRBV28	TRBJ1-6	ASSEAGARALH
-	TRBV9	TRBJ1-6	ASRANEGANNSPLH
-	TRBV13	TRBJ1-1	ASREMNTEAF
-	TRBV30	TRBJ1-4	AWSVQGSPGEKLF
-	TRBV12-5	-	ASGIDRGYEQY
-	TRBV9	TRBJ2-2	ASSVLAGATTGELF
-	TRBV6-1	TRBJ2-7	ASSSGIYSYEQY
-	TRBV7-8	TRBJ1-3	ASSAVDRGNTIY
few	TRBV30	TRBJ1-5	AWRGQGNWQPQH
once	TRBV9	TRBJ1-1	ASGSGVSTEAF
-	TRBV5-6	TRBJ1-5	ASSLSNQPQH
-	TRBV2	TRBJ1-2	ASSGTGLYYGYT
-	TRBV6-6	TRBJ2-3	ASRGTSNPDTQY
many	TRBV7-9	TRBJ1-4	ASSFIGQGDNEKLF
-	TRBV4-1	TRBJ1-1	ASSQARSGTEAF
-	TRBV18	TRBJ1-5	VSSPLDSNQPQH